What follows are 19 T cell receptor beta chains derived from one specimen sequenced in a study of blood T cell repertoires in COVID-19. Clones were sequenced by immunoSEQ multiplex PCR, and TCRdb holds only the in-frame ones, with some missing. The data hold 150,000 or so clones, with 65% to 90% observed a single time. The sample consisted of peripheral blood. These receptors all come from a woman aged 50 to 65 in a cohort sampled during active or convalescent COVID-19.

This sequence joins TRBV5-1 and TRBJ2-5, with D tentatively TRBD2 (6 bases). V was cut by 3 bases and J by 0 bases, with 9 bases left in between. This CDR3 has 14 amino acids. The germline V gene has CDR1 SGHRS and CDR2 YFSETQ. The CDR3 DNA reads TGCGCCAGCAGCTGGGGGACTGACCAAGAGACCCAGTACTTC. Translation gives CASSWGTDQETQYF.

This clone was detected a few times. The chain carries TRBV9 and TRBJ2-7; 14 bases match TRBD2. From germline, CDR1 is SGDLS and CDR2 YYNGEE. The CDR3 extends over 17 amino acids. J was trimmed by 5 bases and V by 1 base; bases with no gene match: 8. CDR3: CASSVLATSGGVHEQYF. The CDR3 DNA reads TGTGCCAGCAGCGTACTGGCGACTAGCGGGGGGGTCCACGAGCAGTACTTC.

The J gene is TRBJ1-2, the V gene TRBV20-1, with D unclear. The CDR3 totals 9 residues. In germline, CDR1 is DFQATT, CDR2 SNEGSKA (reference sequence). Trimming removed 6 bases from V and 6 bases from J, with 5 bases in between. The CDR3 spells CSAQHGYTF. The CDR3 bases are TGCAGTGCACAGCATGGCTACACCTTC.

The rearrangement joins TRBV27 to TRBJ2-4; TRBD1 matches 8 bases. V lost 4 bases to trimming and J lost 7 bases; unmatched junction nucleotides: 3. Germline lookup yields CDR1 MNHEY and CDR2 SMNVEV (reference sequence). This CDR3 has 13 residues. CDR3 sequence (DNA): TGTGCCAGCAGTTGGAGACAGGGGAACATTCAGTACTTC. Translated, it gives CASSWRQGNIQYF.

The CDR3 region has the DNA TGTGCCAGCAGTTTGGACAGGTATTCTTTCTTT. Its protein is CASSLDRYSFF. The chain employs TRBV2 and TRBJ1-1, with 7 bases lining up with TRBD1. CDR1 SNHLY and CDR2 FYNNEI come from the germline V gene. CDR3 length equals 11 residues. After removal of 5 bases from V and 12 bases from J, the junction contained 6 bases not matched to a gene.

The chain carries TRBV7-8 and TRBJ1-6; 7 nucleotides line up with TRBD1. The CDR3 sequence is 18 residues long. The germline gives CDR1 SGHVS, CDR2 FQNEAQ. Unmatched junction bases numbered 6, after V lost 1 base and J lost 0 bases. CDR3 in DNA: TGTGCCAGCAGCTTAGGGGTCAGGGGGAGCTCCTATAATTCACCCCTCCACTTT. Its protein product is CASSLGVRGSSYNSPLHF. Combining the CDR3 with reference TRBV7-8 and TRBJ1-6 gives the whole variable domain GAGVSQSPRYKVAKRGQDVALRCDPISGHVSLFWYQQALGQGPEFLTYFQNEAQLDKSGLPSDRFFAERPEGSVSTLKIQRTQQEDSAVYLCASSLGVRGSSYNSPLHFGNGTRLTVT.

The chain recombines TRBV15 with TRBJ1-2; the D is unclear. Germline V lookup: CDR1 LNHNV, CDR2 YYDKDF (reference sequence). The length of the CDR3 is 13 residues. Trimming took 0 bases from V and 6 from J, leaving 8 bases between them. The CDR3: CATSRDLRDGYTF. In nucleotides, the CDR3 is TGTGCCACCAGCAGAGATCTCCGGGATGGCTACACCTTC.

This clone was counted only a few times. The chain employs TRBV4-3 and TRBJ2-7; 8 positions agree with TRBD1. The CDR3 covers 16 residues. The V gene's germline CDR1 is LGHNA and CDR2 YSLEER. V lost 4 bases to trimming and J lost 3 bases; unmatched junction nucleotides: 11. This chain's CDR3 is CASSPTLTGEFYEQYF. DNA for the CDR3: TGCGCCAGCAGCCCCACCCTGACAGGGGAATTCTACGAGCAGTACTTC.

V is TRBV13 and J is TRBJ1-1, with D tentatively TRBD1 (5 bases). Trimming stripped 0 bases from V and 4 bases from J, with 9 bases between. The CDR3 loop spans 14 amino acids. Germline CDR1 and CDR2: PRHDT and FYEKMQ (reference sequence). The DNA for the CDR3 is TGTGCCAGCAGCTTAGGCCGAAGGGGCACTGAAGCTTTCTTT. Translated: CASSLGRRGTEAFF.

The chain employs TRBV7-2 and TRBJ1-4; weak D call: TRBD1 (5 bases). The CDR3 totals 13 residues. Trimming stripped 5 bases from V and 12 bases from J, with 16 bases between. Germline V gives CDR1 SGHTA, CDR2 FQGNSA. In DNA, the CDR3 is TGTGCCAGCAGCGTAACACCCGGGGGTGAACTGTTTTTT. This sequence encodes CASSVTPGGELFF.

V is TRBV2 and J is TRBJ2-1, with 10 bases lining up with TRBD2. Germline-derived CDR1 and CDR2 are SNHLY and FYNNEI. CDR3 size: 16 residues. J gave up 5 bases and V 2 bases, and 6 bases lay outside the gene matches. The CDR3 DNA sequence: TGTGCCAGCAGTGAACAGTCACTAGCGGGGAACAATGAGCAGTTCTTC. Translated, it gives CASSEQSLAGNNEQFF.

This clone was seen only once. The chain uses TRBV7-8 and TRBJ1-3; the D gene is possibly TRBD1 (6 bases). Trimming cost V 5 bases and J 0 bases, with 14 bases left between them. This CDR3 is built from 16 residues. Germline lookup yields CDR1 SGHVS and CDR2 FQNEAQ. The DNA of the CDR3 is TGTGCCAGCAGCCCCCGTCAGGGGTCCTCTGGAAACACCATATATTTT. Its translation is CASSPRQGSSGNTIYF.

V is TRBV11-2 and J is TRBJ1-2; TRBD1 is a possible D gene (6 bases). The CDR3 is 14 residues long. CDR1 SGHAT and CDR2 FQNNGV come from the germline V gene. V was trimmed by 1 base and J by 8 bases, leaving 14 bases between them. The CDR3 DNA follows: TGTGCCAGCAGCTTAGTCTCTGGGGGCGGCGGCTACACCTTC. It specifies CASSLVSGGGGYTF.

This clone has just a few counts. The chain joins TRBV6-2 or TRBV6-3 to TRBJ2-5, with 13 bases matching TRBD2. Looked up from germline, CDR1 is MNHEY and CDR2 is SVGEGT. The CDR3 is 15 residues long. Trimming removed 5 bases from V and 2 bases from J; junction bases left unmatched: 2. DNA of the CDR3: TGTGCCAGCAGTGCGACTAGCGGGGGGCAAGAGACCCAGTACTTC. This translates into CASSATSGGQETQYF.

The V and J genes are TRBV7-9 and TRBJ2-3, with 12 bases lining up with TRBD2. This CDR3 spans 17 amino acids. Germline-derived CDR1 and CDR2 are SEHNR and FQNEAQ (reference sequence). V was pared by 2 bases and J by 3 bases, with 6 bases of the junction left unmatched. The CDR3 DNA is TGTGCCAGCAGCTTAAGGGCTAGCGGGGGGGCTACAGATACGCAGTATTTT. Encoded protein: CASSLRASGGATDTQYF.

The chain links TRBV6-5 to TRBJ2-2; D is unclear. V lost 6 bases, J lost 0 bases, and 11 bases lay in between. Germline assignment: CDR1 MNHEY and CDR2 SVGAGI. The CDR3 spans 15 residues. The chain's CDR3 is CASRPDNPNTGELFF. The DNA for the CDR3 is TGTGCCAGCAGACCCGACAATCCGAACACCGGGGAGCTGTTTTTT.

The chain couples TRBV19 to TRBJ1-1, with 8 bases that match TRBD1. This CDR3 is built from 14 residues. The V segment lost 8 bases and the J segment 5 bases; nucleotides outside the gene matches: 10. In germline, CDR1 is LNHDA, CDR2 SQIVND (reference sequence). CDR3 loop: CASLPGTGRTEAFF. CDR3 sequence (DNA): TGTGCCAGTTTACCCGGGACAGGAAGGACTGAAGCTTTCTTT.

The chain employs TRBV7-9 and TRBJ2-1, with D maybe TRBD2 (7 bases). V was pared by 4 bases and J by 7 bases, with 23 bases between. Germline V lookup: CDR1 SEHNR, CDR2 FQNEAQ (reference sequence). The CDR3 consists of 17 residues. The CDR3 is CASSSRGAAGRSNEQFF. Here the CDR3 DNA reads TGTGCCAGCAGCTCCCGGGGGGCGGCGGGGCGTTCGAATGAGCAGTTCTTC.

The genes are TRBV18 and TRBJ2-2; D gene uncertain. The germline V gene has CDR1 KGHSH and CDR2 LQKENI. The CDR3 totals 14 residues. The V end was cut by 0 bases, the J end by 5 bases, with 7 bases between. CDR3 protein: CASSPPRLTGELFF. For the CDR3, the DNA is TGTGCCAGCTCACCACCTCGACTTACCGGGGAGCTGTTTTTT.